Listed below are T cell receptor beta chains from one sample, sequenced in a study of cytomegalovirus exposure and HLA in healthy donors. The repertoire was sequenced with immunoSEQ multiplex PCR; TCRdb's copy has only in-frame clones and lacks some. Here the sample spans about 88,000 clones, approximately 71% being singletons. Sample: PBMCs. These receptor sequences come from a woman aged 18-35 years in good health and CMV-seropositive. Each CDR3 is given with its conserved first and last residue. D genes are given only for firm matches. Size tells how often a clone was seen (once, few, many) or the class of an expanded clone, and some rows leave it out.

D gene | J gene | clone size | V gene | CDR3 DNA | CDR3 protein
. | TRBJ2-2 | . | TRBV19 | TGTGCCAGTAGATCCGGGACTGCGAACACCGGGGAGCTGTTTTTT | CASRSGTANTGELFF
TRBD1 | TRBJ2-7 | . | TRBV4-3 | TGCGCCAGCAGCCAAGGCGGACAGGCCTACGAGCAGTACTTC | CASSQGGQAYEQYF
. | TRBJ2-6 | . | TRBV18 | TGTGCCAGCTCACCGTCGGGAGCTGGGGCCAACGTCCTGACTTTC | CASSPSGAGANVLTF
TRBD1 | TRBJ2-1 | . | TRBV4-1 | TGCGCCAGCAGCCGCGGACAGGCCTACAATGAGCAGTTCTTC | CASSRGQAYNEQFF
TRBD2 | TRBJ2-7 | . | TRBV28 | TGTGCCAGCAGTTCTCTACCCCGGCGTCTAGCGGGAGGGCCGGTCCACGAGCAGTACTTC | CASSSLPRRLAGGPVHEQYF
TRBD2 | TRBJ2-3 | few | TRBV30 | TGTGCCTGGAGCCCGGGAGTAGCGGGGCGGGCAGATACGCAGTATTTT | CAWSPGVAGRADTQYF
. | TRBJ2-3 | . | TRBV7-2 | TGTGCCAGCAGCTTAGCGCGGGGCACAGATACGCAGTATTTT | CASSLARGTDTQYF
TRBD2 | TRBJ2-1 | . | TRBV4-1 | TGCGCCAGCAGCCAAGATTGGGCGGGAGATCCCTACAATGAGCAGTTCTTC | CASSQDWAGDPYNEQFF
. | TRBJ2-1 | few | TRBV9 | TGTGCCAGCAGCCTTCAAGACTTCACCTACAATGAGCAGTTCTTC | CASSLQDFTYNEQFF
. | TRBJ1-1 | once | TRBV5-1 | TGCGCCAGCAGCTTGGAGGGGAAGGCTGAAGCTTTCTTT | CASSLEGKAEAFF
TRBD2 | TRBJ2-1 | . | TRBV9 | TGTGCCAGCAGCGTAGCTGGGGCTAGCGGGTTATACAATGAGCAGTTCTTC | CASSVAGASGLYNEQFF
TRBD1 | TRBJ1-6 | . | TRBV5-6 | TGTGCCAGCATGGGACAGGGGGCTTCACCCCTCCACTTT | CASMGQGASPLHF
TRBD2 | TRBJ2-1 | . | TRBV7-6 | TGTGCCAGCAGCTTAGGCGGGACTAGCGGGGGGGCCACTCCGAATGAGCAGTTCTTC | CASSLGGTSGGATPNEQFF
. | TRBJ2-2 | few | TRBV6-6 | TGTGCCAGCAGCTGGGGGCCCGGGGAGCTGTTTTTT | CASSWGPGELFF
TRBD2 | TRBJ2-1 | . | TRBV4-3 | TGCGCCAGCAGCAGGACTAGCGGAATGAGCTCCTACAATGAGCAGTTCTTC | CASSRTSGMSSYNEQFF
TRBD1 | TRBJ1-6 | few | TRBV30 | TGTGCCTGGACCACGGACAGGGTTAATTCACCCCTCCACTTT | CAWTTDRVNSPLHF
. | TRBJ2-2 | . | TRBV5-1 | TGCGCCAGCAGCTTGGCCACAGGGCGAGGGGAGCTGTTTTTT | CASSLATGRGELFF
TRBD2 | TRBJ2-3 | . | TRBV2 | TGTGCCAGCAATGGCCAGCGGGGGGGAGATACGCAGTATTTT | CASNGQRGGDTQYF
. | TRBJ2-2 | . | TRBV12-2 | TGTGCAAGTCGCTTAGGAGACACCGGGGAGCTGTTTTTT | CASRLGDTGELFF
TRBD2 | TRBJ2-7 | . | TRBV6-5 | TGTGCCAGCAAGTTAGGACTAGCAGGCGAGCAGTACTTC | CASKLGLAGEQYF
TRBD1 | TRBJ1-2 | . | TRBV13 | TGTGCCAGCAGCTTATATGGGAACAGGGGGCTAGATGGCTACACCTTC | CASSLYGNRGLDGYTF
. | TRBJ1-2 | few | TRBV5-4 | TGTGCCAGCAGCTCGACAGGTTCGGGCTATGGCTACACCTTC | CASSSTGSGYGYTF
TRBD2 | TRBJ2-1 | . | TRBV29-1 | TGCAGCGTTCTGCCGGGACTAGCGGGGGGGCGGAGAGGTGAGCAGTTCTTC | CSVLPGLAGGRRGEQFF